This T cell receptor beta chain was observed in a study of Graves' ophthalmopathy and Graves' hyperthyroidism. Physicians reached a diagnosis by relying on clinical symptoms, serum thyroxine, TRAb, thyroid ultrasound and orbital computed tomography. Investigators amplified TCR beta CDR3 regions from RNA transcripts. Second-round multiplex PCR came after a first-round RT-PCR that employed HTBI primers. TCRdb re-called the multiplex PCR reads with MiXCR, one entry per CDR3 protein. The profile covers about 550,000 distinct CDR3 sequences, with just under 40% appearing a single time and about 4.2% taken by the ten largest. Looked up from germline, CDR1 is DFQATT and CDR2 is SNEGSKA (reference sequence). The length of the CDR3 is 15 residues. Trimming stripped 0 bases from V and 11 bases from J, with 22 bases between.

This TCR derives from an adult man with Graves' hyperthyroidism. The sequencing sample was made of peripheral blood or thyroid tissue (not recorded which). The chain links TRBV20-1 to TRBJ2-5; a weak D match, TRBD2 (6 bases). CDR3 sequence: CSARDLGGATDTQYF. The DNA of the CDR3 is TGCAGTGCTAGAGATCTTGGCGGGGCCACAGATACGCAGTACTTC.